This T cell receptor (beta chain) was obtained from a study of breast tumors, draining lymph nodes, adjacent tissues. TCRdb reanalysed the multiplex PCR reads using MiXCR and keeps one entry per CDR3 protein. Here the sample spans roughly 11,000 distinct CDR3 sequences, about 50% being singletons. The CDR3 has 15 residues. Trimming took off 0 bases at V and 4 bases at J, with 12 bases between the two ends. Germline values: CDR1 DFQATT, CDR2 SNEGSKA (reference sequence). The sequenced sample consisted of breast tumor tissue. This receptor was obtained from a female donor with breast cancer. Some clones in this sample may be carry-over from other donors' samples. The rearrangement links TRBV20-1 to TRBJ1-4; D possibly corresponds to TRBD1 (5 bases). Here the CDR3 DNA reads TGCAGTGCTAGAGATCTTCAGGGCAGTAATGAAAAACTGTTTTTT. Translation gives CSARDLQGSNEKLFF.